Listed here are 17 T cell receptor beta chains from one sample, sequenced in a study of post-analysis software for immune sequencing data. Antigens for these TCRs are unknown. Unique molecular identifiers were carried by the TCR beta cDNA libraries. TCRdb re-called the PCR reads through MiXCR, storing one row per CDR3 protein. The sample holds some 690,000 distinct CDR3 sequences, 55% to 60% seen once. Study results and caveats: Five or six TRBV segments, TRBV5-6, TRBV5-1 and TRBV20-1 among them, were found more frequent in patients than controls.

The sequenced material came from blood. These receptors came from a girl aged 2 to 9 with multiple sclerosis.

The chain links TRBV20-1 to TRBJ2-3; 7 positions match TRBD2. This CDR3 is 14 amino acids long. Germline assignment: CDR1 DFQATT and CDR2 SNEGSKA (reference sequence). The ends lost 8 bases at V and 9 bases at J; junction bases unmatched: 17. The CDR3 nucleotides read TGCAGTCTCTTCCCAGTGGCGGGAGCGGAGACGCAGTATTTT. Its translation: CSLFPVAGAETQYF.

V is TRBV29-1 and J is TRBJ1-1; D unclear. Germline assignment: CDR1 SQVTM and CDR2 ANQGSEA. The CDR3 loop spans 14 amino acids. With 2 bases removed from V and 1 base from J, the gap between germline ends came to 11 bases. CDR3 region: CSVEILTKNTEAFF. CDR3 bases: TGCAGCGTTGAAATATTGACCAAGAACACTGAAGCTTTCTTT.

In its sample, this clonotype was seen a few times. The rearrangement uses TRBV6-1 and TRBJ1-2, with D possibly being TRBD1 (5 bases). Germline values: CDR1 MNHNS, CDR2 SASEGT. There are 15 residues in the CDR3. V was cut by 1 base and J by 4 bases, with 13 bases left in between. CDR3 region: CASSEGAGTSYGYTF. For the CDR3, the DNA is TGTGCCAGCAGTGAAGGTGCAGGGACCAGCTATGGCTACACCTTC.

The V gene is TRBV29-1, the J gene TRBJ2-5; no clear D. Germline CDR1 and CDR2: SQVTM and ANQGSEA. Trimming removed 6 bases at V and 10 bases at J, with 12 bases between. The CDR3 is made up of 10 amino acids. CDR3 in amino acids: CSVVGVDQYF. The CDR3 DNA sequence: TGCAGCGTGGTCGGCGTAGACCAGTACTTC.

The chain combines TRBV20-1 with TRBJ2-1; perhaps TRBD2 as D (6 bases). The V gene lost 6 bases and the J gene lost 0 bases, with 9 bases spanning the gap. CDR3 length: 13 amino acids. The germline CDR1 and CDR2 sequences are DFQATT and SNEGSKA (reference sequence). The CDR3 DNA reads TGCAGTGCCAGCGGGCCCTCCTACAATGAGCAGTTCTTC. Its protein is CSASGPSYNEQFF.

V is TRBV10-3 and J is TRBJ2-1, with a weak D call TRBD1 (6 bases). Trimming took 3 bases from V and 5 from J, leaving 14 bases between them. Germline-derived CDR1 and CDR2 are ENHRY and SYGVKD. The CDR3 is 15 amino acids. CDR3 nucleotide sequence: TGTGCCATCAGTGACTCGACGAAGGGGGACAATGAGCAGTTCTTC. The encoded protein is CAISDSTKGDNEQFF.

This chain links TRBV5-1 with TRBJ2-4; weak D call: TRBD2 (5 bases). The germline gives CDR1 SGHRS, CDR2 YFSETQ. The CDR3 sequence is 12 residues long. V lost 6 bases, J lost 13 bases, and 17 bases lay in between. The CDR3 reads CASIGGMGEQYF. The CDR3 region has the DNA TGCGCCAGCATCGGAGGAATGGGAGAGCAGTACTTC.

The chain combines TRBV6-6 with TRBJ2-5; the match to TRBD2 covers 14 bases. The last part of the DNA fits TRBJ2-7 better; the J call may be wrong. The CDR3 has 15 residues. CDR1 and CDR2 (germline): MNHNY, SVGAGI (reference sequence). DNA for the CDR3: TGTGCCAGCAGTATCGGGACTAGCGGGAGCAACGAGCAGTACTTC. Encoded protein: CASSIGTSGSNEQYF.

The chain links TRBV20-1 to TRBJ1-3; TRBD1 agrees at 7 bases. Trimming at V came to 5 bases and at J to 0 bases, leaving 1 base not matched to a gene. Germline CDR1 reads DFQATT; CDR2 reads SNEGSKA (reference sequence). CDR3 length equals 13 residues. The CDR3 DNA sequence: TGCAGTGCTTGGGACAGCTCTGGAAACACCATATATTTT. Protein sequence: CSAWDSSGNTIYF.

This clonotype was counted a few times. The genes are TRBV30 and TRBJ1-5; tentative D call: TRBD1 (5 bases). CDR3 size: 15 residues. Germline loops: CDR1 GTSNPN, CDR2 SVGIG (reference sequence). Trimming left V 3 bases short and J 2 bases short, with 14 bases between. The CDR3 region has the DNA TGTGCCTGGAGCTTCGGTGGGGGGGGCAATCAGCCCCAGCATTTT. It yields the protein CAWSFGGGGNQPQHF.

The chain joins TRBV7-2 to TRBJ2-1; D is unclear. Trimming removed 2 bases from V and 7 bases from J, with 15 bases in between. The germline V gene encodes CDR1 SGHTA and CDR2 FQGNSA. The CDR3 covers 15 residues. This chain's CDR3 is CASSLQPISNNEQFF. CDR3 bases: TGTGCCAGCAGCTTACAACCAATCTCCAATAATGAGCAGTTCTTC.

This clonotype was observed a few times. The chain has TRBV4-1 and TRBJ1-1; TRBD1 is a possible D gene (6 bases). From germline, CDR1 is MGHRA and CDR2 YSYEKL. CDR3 length: 15 residues. Trimming removed 4 bases from V and 5 bases from J, with 17 bases in between. The CDR3 DNA reads TGCGCCAGCAGCCCTCGGACAGAAAGGGAGACTGAAGCTTTCTTT. It codes for CASSPRTERETEAFF.

The chain carries TRBV6-1 and TRBJ1-5, with TRBD1 as a possible D gene (5 bases). V was cut by 1 base and J by 0 bases, with 10 bases left in between. CDR3 length: 16 residues. Germline V gene lookup returns CDR1 MNHNS and CDR2 SASEGT. In DNA form, the CDR3 reads TGTGCCAGCAGTGAAGACAGGCGAATTAGCAATCAGCCCCAGCATTTT. Amino acids: CASSEDRRISNQPQHF.

V usage is TRBV7-2 and J usage is TRBJ1-2; tentative D call: TRBD1 (6 bases). From germline, CDR1 is SGHTA and CDR2 FQGNSA. The V and J ends lost 3 bases and 5 bases respectively, with 13 bases between them. The CDR3 is 14 residues long. CDR3 nucleotides: TGTGCCAGCAGCTTGCCCGGGGGGGCGTATGGCTACACCTTC. As protein: CASSLPGGAYGYTF. Variable domain in full (rest from reference TRBV7-2 and TRBJ1-2): GAGVSQSPSNKVTEKGKDVELRCDPISGHTALYWYRQSLGQGLEFLIYFQGNSAPDKSGLPSDRFSAERTGGSVSTLTIQRTQQEDSAVYLCASSLPGGAYGYTFGSGTRLTVV.

The V gene is TRBV7-2, the J gene TRBJ2-1, with TRBD1 matching over 9 bases. V lost 5 bases and J lost 5; bases outside the gene matches: 4. This CDR3 region has 14 residues. Germline CDR1 and CDR2: SGHTA and FQGNSA. This chain's CDR3 is CASSRGDRDNEQFF. Written as DNA, the CDR3 is TGTGCCAGCAGCCGGGGGGACAGGGACAATGAGCAGTTCTTC.

The chain has TRBV12-3 or TRBV12-4 and TRBJ2-3; perhaps TRBD2 as D (6 bases). CDR3 size: 14 residues. The V gene lost 4 bases and the J gene lost 6 bases, with 14 bases spanning the gap. This CDR3 reads CASSWGGRPDTQYF. In nucleotides, the CDR3 is TGTGCCAGCAGTTGGGGTGGGAGGCCCGATACGCAGTATTTT.

The chain has TRBV7-2 and TRBJ2-7; D is unclear. CDR1 SGHTA and CDR2 FQGNSA come from the germline V gene. V was clipped by 0 bases and J by 0 bases, with 9 bases between them. The length of the CDR3 is 15 residues. The CDR3 sequence: CASSLAGRSSYEQYF. CDR3 DNA sequence: TGTGCCAGCAGCTTAGCGGGAAGGAGCTCCTACGAGCAGTACTTC.